The 9 T cell receptor beta chains below all came from one sample that was sequenced in a study of radiation and T cells in renal cell carcinoma. Time point noted: blood 4 weeks post-SBRT, at nephrectomy. Treatment reported: 15 Gy SBRT to primary tumor, nephrectomy 4 weeks later. Assay used: immunoSEQ multiplex PCR; TCRdb lists only in-frame clones, some missing. The table shows 140,000 to 150,000 clones, with 70% to 90% occurring only once. This specimen consisted of blood, obtained from a patient whose treatment included radiotherapy and nephrectomy. The receptors here all came from a woman aged 45-59 years with renal cell carcinoma.

The J gene is TRBJ2-3, the V gene TRBV19; D is unresolved. CDR1 and CDR2 from the germline V gene are LNHDA and SQIVND (reference sequence). This CDR3 spans 18 amino acids. The V gene lost 2 bases and the J gene lost 5 bases, with 23 bases spanning the gap. The CDR3 DNA sequence: TGTGCCAGTAGTATAACGTCGGCCTATGTGATGTCGGTAGATACGCAGTATTTT. As protein: CASSITSAYVMSVDTQYF. The variable domain in full, with the rest retrieved from reference TRBV19 and TRBJ2-3, is DGGITQSPKYLFRKEGQNVTLSCEQNLNHDAMYWYRQDPGQGLRLIYYSQIVNDFQKGDIAEGYSVSREKKESFPLTVTSAQKNPTAFYLCASSITSAYVMSVDTQYFGPGTRLTVL.

This chain joins TRBV5-4 and TRBJ2-5, with a weak D call TRBD1 (5 bases). Trimming stripped 4 bases from V and 4 bases from J, with 17 bases between. The CDR3 contains 15 residues. Germline V CDR1 and CDR2: SGHNT, YYREEE (reference sequence). CDR3 DNA sequence: TGTGCCAGCAGCCCAACGTGGGGCGGTGGAGAGACCCAGTACTTC. Translating it yields CASSPTWGGGETQYF. The entire variable domain, with the rest obtained from reference TRBV5-4 and TRBJ2-5, is as follows: ETGVTQSPTHLIKTRGQQVTLRCSSQSGHNTVSWYQQALGQGPQFIFQYYREEENGRGNFPPRFSGLQFPNYSSELNVNALELDDSALYLCASSPTWGGGETQYFGPGTRLLVL.

V is TRBV6-5 and J is TRBJ2-2; D gene unclear. CDR1 and CDR2 from the germline V gene are MNHEY and SVGAGI. The germline V and J ends were trimmed by 5 bases and 6 bases, with 13 bases remaining between them. The CDR3 length is 14 residues. In nucleotides, the CDR3 is TGTGCCAGCAGTGAATTGGAACTACCCGGGGAGCTGTTTTTT. It yields the protein CASSELELPGELFF.

This chain uses TRBV30 with TRBJ1-5, with D tentatively TRBD1 (5 bases). The V end lost 3 bases, the J end lost 6 bases, and 12 bases lay between the germline ends. CDR3 length: 13 residues. From germline, CDR1 is GTSNPN and CDR2 SVGIG (reference sequence). In DNA form, the CDR3 reads TGTGCCTGGAGCCGGGACCCGGGTCAGCCCCAGCATTTT. This codes for CAWSRDPGQPQHF.

The chain couples TRBV5-5 to TRBJ1-2; no firm D call. CDR3 length equals 13 residues. V was pared by 4 bases and J by 6 bases, with 13 bases between. Germline assignment: CDR1 SGHKS and CDR2 YYEKEE (reference sequence). The CDR3 nucleotides read TGTGCCAGCAGCCAAAAACCGTTTGATGGCTACACCTTC. Its translation: CASSQKPFDGYTF.

This chain's CDR3 is CASSQGEGSGANVLTF. DNA of the CDR3: TGCGCCAGCAGCCAAGGAGAGGGCTCTGGGGCCAACGTCCTGACTTTC. This chain connects TRBV4-1 to TRBJ2-6; D might be TRBD2 (5 bases). The CDR3 covers 16 residues. The V end lost 1 base, the J end lost 0 bases, and 7 bases lay between the germline ends. CDR1 is MGHRA, CDR2 YSYEKL, per germline.

CDR3 residues: CASSLGAGGPNEQFF. The CDR3 nucleotides read TGCGCCAGCAGCTTGGGGGCAGGGGGTCCGAATGAGCAGTTCTTC. The rearrangement joins TRBV5-1 to TRBJ2-1; 7 bases are shared with TRBD1. Per the germline V gene, CDR1 is SGHRS and CDR2 is YFSETQ. This CDR3 contains 15 residues. V dropped 0 bases and J dropped 7; count of bases not matched to a gene: 7.

CDR3 protein: CASSSGQEGEKLFF. Here the CDR3 DNA reads TGCGCCAGCAGCTCGGGACAGGAGGGTGAAAAACTGTTTTTT. This chain joins TRBV5-1 and TRBJ1-4; 8 bases fit TRBD1. Germline CDR1 and CDR2: SGHRS and YFSETQ. V trimming: 3 bases; J trimming: 7 bases; junction bases outside the gene matches: 5. This CDR3 is built from 14 residues.

V is TRBV5-8 and J is TRBJ2-5, with D perhaps given as TRBD1 or TRBD2 (6 bases each). The germline V gene encodes CDR1 SGHTS and CDR2 YDEGEE. Trimming stripped 9 bases from V and 4 bases from J, with 10 bases between. CDR3 length: 11 residues. The CDR3: CAMGGGETQYF. As DNA, the CDR3 is TGTGCCATGGGGGGCGGAGAGACCCAGTACTTC.